These 10 T cell receptor beta chains share one sample of origin, sequenced in a study of blood T cell repertoires in COVID-19. This table comes from immunoSEQ multiplex PCR, and its TCRdb copy is limited to in-frame clones, with some not included. The table lists approximately 140,000 clones, approximately 80% of them singletons. Specimen: peripheral blood. These receptor sequences come from a man between 65 and 79 years old with acute or convalescent COVID-19.

The J gene is TRBJ2-7, the V gene TRBV28, with 11 bases identical to TRBD1. Germline CDR1 is MDHEN and CDR2 is SYDVKM. The junction had 9 bases not matched to a gene; V was cut back by 5 bases and J by 3 bases. CDR3 length: 16 residues. The CDR3 region is CASSEPPGQGGYEQYF. The CDR3 DNA sequence: TGTGCCAGCAGTGAGCCGCCGGGACAGGGGGGCTACGAGCAGTACTTC.

Of note for this clone: The sample has other DNA sequences that encode this CDR3 too. This chain joins TRBV20-1 and TRBJ1-5; D not certain. V dropped 3 bases and J dropped 4 bases, with 4 bases sitting between them. Per the germline V gene, CDR1 is DFQATT and CDR2 is SNEGSKA (reference sequence). This CDR3 is built from 11 residues. CDR3 nucleotides: TGCAGTGCTAGGTCAAATCAGCCCCAGCATTTT. Translated: CSARSNQPQHF.

The chain uses TRBV28 and TRBJ2-5; D perhaps matches TRBD1 (7 bases). Trimming took off 7 bases at V and 1 base at J, with 16 bases between the two ends. Per the germline V gene, CDR1 is MDHEN and CDR2 is SYDVKM. The CDR3 has 15 amino acids. The CDR3 region has the DNA TGTGCCAGCAACACCCGACAGGGAGGCCAAGAGACCCAGTACTTC. It yields the protein CASNTRQGGQETQYF.

This chain uses TRBV5-1 with TRBJ2-5, with TRBD1 matching 8 bases. CDR1 is SGHRS and CDR2 is YFSETQ in the germline V gene. The length of the CDR3 is 14 residues. J gave up 4 bases and V 3 bases, and 5 bases lay outside the gene matches. CDR3 amino acids: CASSSGTGGETQYF. The CDR3 coding sequence is TGCGCCAGCAGCTCAGGCACAGGGGGAGAGACCCAGTACTTC.

The gene calls are TRBV5-1 and TRBJ1-5; D might be TRBD1 (5 bases). CDR3 length: 14 residues. Trimming shortened V by 7 bases and J by 5 bases, and 16 bases separated the two germline ends. Germline V gene data show CDR1 as SGHRS and CDR2 as YFSETQ. Written as DNA, the CDR3 is TGCGCCAGCGGCCGGGATCCGGGGGATCAGCCCCAGCATTTT. Amino acid sequence: CASGRDPGDQPQHF.

For this clone: A read error may produce the germline difference seen at one junction end. The chain carries TRBV2 and TRBJ1-2; maybe TRBD1 (6 bases). This CDR3 comprises 14 residues. Germline V gene lookup returns CDR1 SNHLY and CDR2 FYNNEI. In DNA form, the CDR3 reads TGTGCCAGCAGTGCTAGGTCACAGGGCGATGGCTACGCCTTC. This translates into CASSARSQGDGYAF.

The chain recombines TRBV11-2 with TRBJ2-1, with a weak D call TRBD2 (7 bases). Germline V gene lookup returns CDR1 SGHAT and CDR2 FQNNGV. The CDR3 sequence is 15 residues long. V lost 5 bases to trimming and J lost 9 bases, with 20 bases between them. The DNA for the CDR3 is TGTGCCAGCAGCCAACGGGGGGCGGGATACGGTGAGCAGTTCTTC. Its protein product is CASSQRGAGYGEQFF.

This clone was seen only once. The chain is built from TRBV14 and TRBJ2-7; D is perhaps TRBD1 (6 bases). The CDR3 loop spans 16 amino acids. CDR1 and CDR2 (germline): SGHDN, FVKESK. Trimming shortened V by 4 bases and J by 2 bases, and 18 bases separated the two germline ends. CDR3 amino acids: CASSPGHRALAYEQYF. In DNA form, the CDR3 reads TGTGCCAGCAGCCCAGGGCACAGGGCGTTAGCCTACGAGCAGTACTTC. Based on the CDR3 plus reference TRBV14 and TRBJ2-7, the full variable domain is EAGVTQFPSHSVIEKGQTVTLRCDPISGHDNLYWYRRVMGKEIKFLLHFVKESKQDESGMPNNRFLAERTGGTYSTLKVQPAELEDSGVYFCASSPGHRALAYEQYFGPGTRLTVT.

This rearrangement joins TRBV5-1 to TRBJ2-7, with D uncertain. The V gene lost 2 bases and the J gene lost 3 bases, with 12 bases spanning the gap. CDR3 length: 14 amino acids. Germline V CDR1 and CDR2: SGHRS, YFSETQ. The CDR3 DNA reads TGCGCCAGCAGCTTTTCGGCGGAGAGCTACGAGCAGTACTTC. It translates to CASSFSAESYEQYF.

This clone is a singleton in its sample. The V call is TRBV3-1 (or the pseudogene TRBV3-2), the J call TRBJ1-6, with 7 bases lining up with TRBD1. CDR1 is LGHDT, CDR2 YNNKEL, per germline (reference sequence). The CDR3 runs 15 residues. After removal of 1 base from V and 10 bases from J, the junction contained 7 bases not matched to a gene. This CDR3 reads CASSQAGTVTSPLHF. The CDR3 nucleotides read TGTGCCAGCAGCCAAGCGGGGACAGTTACCTCACCCCTCCACTTT.